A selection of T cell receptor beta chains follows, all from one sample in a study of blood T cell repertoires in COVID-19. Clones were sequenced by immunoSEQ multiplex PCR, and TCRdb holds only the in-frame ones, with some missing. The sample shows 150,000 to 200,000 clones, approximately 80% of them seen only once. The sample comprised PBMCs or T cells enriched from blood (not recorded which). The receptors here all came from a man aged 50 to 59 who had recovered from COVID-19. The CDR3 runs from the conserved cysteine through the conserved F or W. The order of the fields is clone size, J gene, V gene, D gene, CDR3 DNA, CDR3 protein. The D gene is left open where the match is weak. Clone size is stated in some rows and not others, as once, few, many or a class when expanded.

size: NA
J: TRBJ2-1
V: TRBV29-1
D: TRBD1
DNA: TGCAGCGTTGTGTTTTCGGTCAGGGGGACGTGGGAGCAGTTCTTC
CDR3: CSVVFSVRGTWEQFF

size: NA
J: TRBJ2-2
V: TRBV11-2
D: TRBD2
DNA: TGTGCCAGCAGCCGTCTGACTAGCGGGAGTTTAACCGGGGAGCTGTTTTTT
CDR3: CASSRLTSGSLTGELFF

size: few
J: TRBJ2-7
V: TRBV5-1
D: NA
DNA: TGCGCCAGCAGCCCGGTCCCGTCTCAGGGCGAGCAGTACTTC
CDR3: CASSPVPSQGEQYF

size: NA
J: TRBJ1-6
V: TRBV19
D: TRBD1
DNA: TGTGCCAGTAGTATGGTCGGACAGGGGAATTCACCCCTCCACTTT
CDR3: CASSMVGQGNSPLHF

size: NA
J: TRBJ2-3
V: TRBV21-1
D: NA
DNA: TGTGCCAGCAGCAATGAACCGGGACAGATCATTCCCGTTTCTACCCCAGATACGCAGTATTTT
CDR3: CASSNEPGQIIPVSTPDTQYF

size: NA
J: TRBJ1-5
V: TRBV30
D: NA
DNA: TGTGCCTGGCGCGAGCGGGGTAATCAGCCCCAGCATTTT
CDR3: CAWRERGNQPQHF

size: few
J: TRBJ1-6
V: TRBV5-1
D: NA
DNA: TGCGCCAGCAGCTGGGACACTGGACTTAATTCACCCCTCCACTTT
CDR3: CASSWDTGLNSPLHF

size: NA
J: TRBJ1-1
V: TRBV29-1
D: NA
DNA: TGCAGCGTTCTTTGGGCAGGGATCACTGAAGCTTTCTTT
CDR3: CSVLWAGITEAFF

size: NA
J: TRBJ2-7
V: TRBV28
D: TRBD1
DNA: TGTGCCAGCAGCCCAACCGAGGTAGGGACAGAGCGCGAGCAGTACTTC
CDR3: CASSPTEVGTEREQYF

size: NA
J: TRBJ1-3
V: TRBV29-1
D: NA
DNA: TGCAGCCTAGTATCAGGGTTAAACACCATATATTTT
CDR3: CSLVSGLNTIYF

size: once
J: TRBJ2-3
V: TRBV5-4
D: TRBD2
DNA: TGTGCCAGCAGCTTTGGCCTAGCGGGAGCAGATACGCAGTATTTT
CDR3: CASSFGLAGADTQYF

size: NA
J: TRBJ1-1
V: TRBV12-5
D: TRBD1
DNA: TGTGCTAGTGGTTTGGACCGGACAGGGGCCCCTCCTGAAGCTTTCTTT
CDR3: CASGLDRTGAPPEAFF

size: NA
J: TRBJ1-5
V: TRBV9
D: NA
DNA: TGTGCCAGCAGCGCTAGGGGGAATCAGCCCCAGCATTTT
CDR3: CASSARGNQPQHF

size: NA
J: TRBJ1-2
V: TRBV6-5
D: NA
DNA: TGTGCCAGCAGTTACTCTAGAGCTAACTATGGCTACACCTTC
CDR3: CASSYSRANYGYTF

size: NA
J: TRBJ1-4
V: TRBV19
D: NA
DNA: TGTGCCAGTAGAGAGGGCCCGGATTATGGTCTGTTTTTT
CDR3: CASREGPDYGLFF

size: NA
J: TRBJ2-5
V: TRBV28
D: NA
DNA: TGTGCCAGCAGTTTTATCAGCGGCCAAGAGACCCAGTACTTC
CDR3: CASSFISGQETQYF

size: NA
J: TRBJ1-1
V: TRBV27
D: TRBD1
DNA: TGTGCCAGCAGTTTATTCACAGGGGGTAAAGTGCGGAACACTGAAGCTTTCTTT
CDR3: CASSLFTGGKVRNTEAFF

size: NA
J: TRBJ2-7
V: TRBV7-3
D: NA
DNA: TGTGCCAGCAGCTTCGGGCAGGGTCCCTCCCAGCAGTACTTC
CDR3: CASSFGQGPSQQYF

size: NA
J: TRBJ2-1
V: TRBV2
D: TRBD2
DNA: TGTGCCAGCAGCCCCTCTCCGGGACTAGCGGATGAGCAGTTCTTC
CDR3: CASSPSPGLADEQFF

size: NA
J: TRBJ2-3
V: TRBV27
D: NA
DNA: TGTGCCAGCAGTTCCGGGGATACGCAGTATTTT
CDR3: CASSSGDTQYF

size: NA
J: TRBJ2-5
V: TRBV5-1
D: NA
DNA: TGCGCCAGCAGCTTGGAACAGATCCAAGAGACCCAGTACTTC
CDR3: CASSLEQIQETQYF

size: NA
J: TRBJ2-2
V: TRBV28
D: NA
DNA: TGTGCCAGCACCATGCATCCGGGGTTGTCGACCGGGGAGCTGTTTTTT
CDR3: CASTMHPGLSTGELFF

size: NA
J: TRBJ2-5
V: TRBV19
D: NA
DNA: TGTGCCAGTACCCCAACAGGGCGGGAAGAGACCCAGTACTTC
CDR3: CASTPTGREETQYF

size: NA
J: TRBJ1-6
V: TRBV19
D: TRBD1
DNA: TGTGCCAGTACCCGGACAGGGGGCGAAAATTCACCCCTCCACTTT
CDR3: CASTRTGGENSPLHF

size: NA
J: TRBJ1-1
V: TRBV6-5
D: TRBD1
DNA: TGTGCCAGCAACCTCAGGGGGGACCCCCTGAGGGCTTTCTTT
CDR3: CASNLRGDPLRAFF

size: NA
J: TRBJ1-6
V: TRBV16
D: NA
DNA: TGTGCCAGCAGCCAATCTGGGGGGGGAAATTCACCCCTCCACTTT
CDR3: CASSQSGGGNSPLHF

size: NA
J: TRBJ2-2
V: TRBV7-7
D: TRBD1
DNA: TGTGCTAGCAGCTTAGCAGGGGGAGACACCGGGGAGCTGTTTTTT
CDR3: CASSLAGGDTGELFF